Described below is a single T cell receptor (beta chain) sequence and its context. What it binds is not known. The record originates from a study of cytomegalovirus exposure and HLA in healthy donors. Overall study results and limits: Prior analysis indicated that the majority of TCR beta V segments exhibited productivity approximately 87% or approximately 30% of the time.

Vbeta (60) and Jbeta (13) primers were used in the PCR. Produced via immunoSEQ multiplex PCR; TCRdb's table is partial and in-frame only. The sample has about 120,000 clones; 65% to 75% are singletons. The CDR3 runs 15 residues. Germline V gene data show CDR1 as MDHEN and CDR2 as SYDVKM. Losses at the gene ends were 5 bases for V and 4 bases for J; bases not matched to a gene: 7. The sequenced sample consisted of PBMCs. This TCR was sampled from a woman between 45 and 65 years old in good health and CMV-seropositive. J is TRBJ2-7 and V is TRBV28; 11 nucleotides match TRBD1. CDR3 in amino acids: CASSESGDRGYEQYF. The CDR3, as DNA: TGTGCCAGCAGTGAAAGCGGGGACAGGGGGTACGAGCAGTACTTC.